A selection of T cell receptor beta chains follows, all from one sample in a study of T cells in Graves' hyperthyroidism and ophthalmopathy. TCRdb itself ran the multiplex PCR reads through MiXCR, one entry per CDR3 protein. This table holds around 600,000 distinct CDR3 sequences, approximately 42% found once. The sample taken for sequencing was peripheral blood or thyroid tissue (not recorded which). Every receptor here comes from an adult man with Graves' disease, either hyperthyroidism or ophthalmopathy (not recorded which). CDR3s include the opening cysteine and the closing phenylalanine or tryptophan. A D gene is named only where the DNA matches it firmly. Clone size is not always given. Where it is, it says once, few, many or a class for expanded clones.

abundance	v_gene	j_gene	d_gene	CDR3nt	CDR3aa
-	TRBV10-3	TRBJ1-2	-	TGTGCCAGCACAAAGCGGCCAGGGGATGGCTACACCTTC	CASTKRPGDGYTF
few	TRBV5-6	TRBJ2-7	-	TGTGCCAGCAGCTTGAGTTCAGGGGTTTCCTACGAGCAGTACTTC	CASSLSSGVSYEQYF
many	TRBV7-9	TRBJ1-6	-	TGTGCCAGCAGCCTCCCAGGGGTGGTTCCCCTCCACTTT	CASSLPGVVPLHF
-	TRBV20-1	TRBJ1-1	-	TGCAGTGCTAATGACAGGCCAGACACTGAAGCTTTCTTT	CSANDRPDTEAFF
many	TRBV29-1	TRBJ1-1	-	TGCAGCGTTGAAGGCGACAGAGAAAGTAACACTGAAGCTTTCTTT	CSVEGDRESNTEAFF
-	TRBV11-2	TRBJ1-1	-	TGTGCCAGCCTTAAGGGACATCAGTCCCTCCAGGCTTTCTTT	CASLKGHQSLQAFF
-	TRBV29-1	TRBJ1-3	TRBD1	TGCAGCGCCGGGGACAGTGACACCATATATTTT	CSAGDSDTIYF
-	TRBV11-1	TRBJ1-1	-	TGTGCCAGCAGCTACGACACGCAGAACACTGAAGCTTTCTTT	CASSYDTQNTEAFF
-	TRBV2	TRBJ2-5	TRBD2	TGTGCCAGCAGAGGACGGGGGGGGCAAGAGACCCAGTACTTC	CASRGRGGQETQYF
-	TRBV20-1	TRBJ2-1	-	TGCAGTGCTAGAGACGAATACGAGCAGTTCTTC	CSARDEYEQFF
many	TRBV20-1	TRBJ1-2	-	TGCAGTGCTAGTGTAGGGTCGGGCTACACCTTC	CSASVGSGYTF
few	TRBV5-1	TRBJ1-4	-	TGCGCCAGCAGCTTGGCCCATAATGAAAAACTGTTTTTT	CASSLAHNEKLFF
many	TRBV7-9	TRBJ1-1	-	TGTGCCAGCACCGTCCGGACAGAGGGCACTGAAGCTTTCTTT	CASTVRTEGTEAFF
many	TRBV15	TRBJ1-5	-	TGTGCCACCAGCAGAGAGGGGGGGCGCGGGAGGAATCAGCCCCAGCATTTT	CATSREGGRGRNQPQHF
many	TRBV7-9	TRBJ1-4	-	TGTGCCAGCAGCTTGGAGAGGGGGAATGAAAAACTGTTTTTT	CASSLERGNEKLFF
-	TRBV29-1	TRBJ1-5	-	TGCAGCACCTTGACAGCGAAGCGTAATCAGCCCCAGCATTTT	CSTLTAKRNQPQHF
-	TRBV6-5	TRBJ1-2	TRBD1	TGTGCCAGCAGTTACGACGACAGGGGAGGGAATGGCTACACCTTC	CASSYDDRGGNGYTF
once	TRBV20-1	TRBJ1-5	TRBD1	TGCAGTGCTAGAAAGGGGGCACAGCCCCAGCATTTT	CSARKGAQPQHF
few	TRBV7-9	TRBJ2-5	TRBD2	TGTGCCAGCAGCATCCAAAGACTAGCGGGGGGCCAAGAGACCCAGTACTTC	CASSIQRLAGGQETQYF
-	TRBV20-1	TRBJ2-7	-	TGCAGTGCTAGGACTAGTCCCTACGAGCAGTACTTC	CSARTSPYEQYF
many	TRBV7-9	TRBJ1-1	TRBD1	TGTGCCAGCAGCTGGGGTGGACAGGGCACTGAAGCTTTCTTT	CASSWGGQGTEAFF
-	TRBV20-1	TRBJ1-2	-	TGCAGTGCCAGGAAGGACAGCTATGGCTACACCTTC	CSARKDSYGYTF
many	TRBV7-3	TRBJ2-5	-	TGTGCCAGCAGCTTAGAACCCAGGGCAGAGACCCAGTACTTC	CASSLEPRAETQYF